This T cell receptor (beta chain) was recovered during a study of T cells in Graves' hyperthyroidism and ophthalmopathy. CDR3 length: 15 amino acids. CDR1 MNHEY and CDR2 SMNVEV come from the germline V gene (reference sequence). V lost 4 bases, J lost 4 bases, and 8 bases stayed unmatched. With regard to this clonotype: Being one base from a much bigger clone, this may be a read error. Without the conserved terminal phenylalanine or tryptophan, this CDR3 likely stems from a read error.

A NOSPECS grade of at least 4, a Clinical Activity Score of at least 3 and duration under 3 months were recorded in ophthalmopathy patients. Regions amplified from RNA transcripts were the TCR beta CDR3 regions. With the HTBI primer set, the TCR CDR3 went through a first round of RT-PCR. TCRdb re-analysed the multiplex PCR reads in MiXCR, keeping a single row per CDR3 protein. The table records approximately 620,000 distinct CDR3 sequences, about 16% of them present only once. Sequenced material: blood. The receptor comes from a middle-aged woman with Graves' ophthalmopathy. V usage is TRBV27 and J usage is TRBJ1-1, with 8 nucleotides matching TRBD1. The CDR3 nucleotides read TGTGCCAGCAGTTGGCAGGGACAGGTGATCACTGAAGCTTTCCTT. Its translation is CASSWQGQVITEAFL.